This passage covers 27 T cell receptor beta chains from one sample sequenced in a study of T cell responses to AZD1222 COVID-19 vaccine. The protocol was immunoSEQ multiplex PCR, while the TCRdb copy is restricted to in-frame clones and leaves out a portion. The sample holds more than 60,000 clones, roughly 87% seen once. The input for sequencing was peripheral blood, taken on day 0 of AZD1222 vaccination. These receptors originate from an adult in good health.

This rearrangement joins TRBV27 to TRBJ1-1; TRBD1 is a possible D gene (5 bases). The germline CDR1 and CDR2 sequences are MNHEY and SMNVEV (reference sequence). Between the trimmed V and J ends, which lost 3 bases and 11 bases, there was a span of 19 bases. The CDR3 spans 14 residues. CDR3 loop: CASSLGEGSGAAFF. DNA for the CDR3: TGTGCCAGCAGTTTGGGAGAGGGAAGCGGGGCCGCTTTCTTT.

The sample holds a few counts of this clone. The V gene is TRBV6-5, the J gene TRBJ2-3; 7 bases line up with TRBD1. J was trimmed by 4 bases and V by 6 bases; bases with no gene match: 10. CDR3 length equals 15 residues. CDR1 MNHEY and CDR2 SVGAGI come from the germline V gene. The CDR3 region has the DNA TGTGCCAGCAGCCAAGCTCAACAGGGGCCAGATACGCAGTATTTT. Protein: CASSQAQQGPDTQYF.

The chain is built from TRBV11-1 and TRBJ1-2; TRBD1 agrees at 9 bases. Germline V lookup: CDR1 SGHAT, CDR2 FQDESV (reference sequence). Germline trimming cut 5 bases from V and 4 bases from J; bases unmatched to any gene: 5. CDR3 length: 14 amino acids. CDR3 coding DNA: TGTGCCAGCAGCCCAGGACAGGGGATCTATGGCTACACCTTC. Translation gives CASSPGQGIYGYTF.

The V gene is TRBV2, the J gene TRBJ1-1; 7 bases line up with TRBD1. CDR3 size: 15 residues. In germline, CDR1 is SNHLY, CDR2 FYNNEI. Unmatched junction bases numbered 12, after V lost 4 bases and J lost 7 bases. CDR3: CASSGGTAGGIEAFF. CDR3 bases: TGTGCCAGCAGTGGAGGGACAGCTGGCGGGATTGAAGCTTTCTTT.

The sample holds one count of this clone. The V call is TRBV5-1, the J call TRBJ2-2, with 7 bases matching TRBD1. The CDR3 is made up of 15 amino acids. Germline CDR1 is SGHRS and CDR2 is YFSETQ. V lost 0 bases to trimming and J lost 1 base; unmatched junction nucleotides: 0. The CDR3 bases are TGCGCCAGCAGCTTGGGACAGGGGAACACCGGGGAGCTGTTTTTT. Residues: CASSLGQGNTGELFF.

The chain links TRBV28 to TRBJ2-7; D is possibly TRBD2 (5 bases). Germline-derived CDR1 and CDR2 are MDHEN and SYDVKM. The CDR3 loop spans 14 amino acids. Trimming cost V 5 bases and J 4 bases, with 15 bases left between them. This CDR3 is CASSPPGLEYEQYF. CDR3 sequence (DNA): TGTGCCAGCAGTCCCCCCGGACTCGAGTACGAGCAGTACTTC.

CDR3 protein: CAWSGNPGRSSYNEQFF. Here the CDR3 DNA reads TGTGCCTGGAGTGGAAACCCAGGGAGAAGCTCCTACAATGAGCAGTTCTTC. The chain uses TRBV30 and TRBJ2-1; D may match TRBD1 or TRBD2 (5 bases each). Per germline, CDR1 GTSNPN and CDR2 SVGIG (reference sequence). Trimming shortened V by 1 base and J by 0 bases, and 16 bases separated the two germline ends. The CDR3 is 17 amino acids.

The rearrangement links TRBV7-8 to TRBJ1-2; D not certain. Germline CDR1 reads SGHVS; CDR2 reads FQNEAQ. Trimming took 5 bases from V and 8 from J, leaving 12 bases between them. The CDR3 extends over 12 amino acids. The CDR3 is CASSQSTEGYTF. In nucleotides, the CDR3 is TGTGCCAGCAGCCAGTCCACTGAAGGCTACACCTTC.

This clone has a single count. The chain recombines TRBV11-2 with TRBJ1-1; the D gene is possibly TRBD1 (5 bases). This CDR3 contains 13 residues. V was cut by 2 bases and J by 9 bases, with 13 bases left in between. Germline CDR1 SGHAT, CDR2 FQNNGV. The DNA for the CDR3 is TGTGCCAGCAGCTTATTGGCAGGGAGGCAAGCTTTCTTT. Its translation: CASSLLAGRQAFF.

This rearrangement joins TRBV30 to TRBJ1-1, with D perhaps TRBD1 (6 bases). CDR3 length: 14 amino acids. Germline assignment: CDR1 GTSNPN and CDR2 SVGIG (reference sequence). Trimming took 1 base from V and 5 from J, leaving 14 bases between them. The CDR3: CAWSDLTGGTEAFF. CDR3 nucleotides: TGTGCCTGGAGTGACCTGACAGGCGGAACTGAAGCTTTCTTT.

The gene calls are TRBV29-1 and TRBJ1-5, with D tentatively TRBD1 (5 bases). V was clipped by 1 base and J by 5 bases, with 12 bases between them. Germline lookup yields CDR1 SQVTM and CDR2 ANQGSEA. The CDR3 has 14 residues. CDR3 sequence reads: CSVEGGGWDQPQHF. CDR3 in DNA: TGCAGCGTTGAAGGTGGGGGATGGGATCAGCCCCAGCATTTT.

This clone has more than one count but fewer than ten. The CDR3 nucleotides read TGTGCCTGGAGGGGAAAAGGGGGCGTTCAGCCCCAGCATTTT. As protein: CAWRGKGGVQPQHF. This chain joins TRBV30 and TRBJ1-5; the match to TRBD1 covers 7 bases. The V gene end was trimmed by 3 bases and the J gene end by 6 bases; junction bases not matched to a gene: 8. The CDR3 length is 14 residues. Germline assignment: CDR1 GTSNPN and CDR2 SVGIG (reference sequence).

The chain is built from TRBV7-9 and TRBJ1-6; D remains ambiguous. The germline gives CDR1 SEHNR, CDR2 FQNEAQ (reference sequence). The CDR3 length is 17 residues. The V and J ends lost 4 bases and 8 bases respectively, with 21 bases between them. The CDR3 loop reads CASSSTSRLGGDSPLHF. In nucleotides, the CDR3 is TGTGCCAGCAGCTCCACTTCGCGACTCGGCGGCGATTCACCCCTCCACTTT.

V and J are TRBV2 and TRBJ1-2, with TRBD1 as a possible D gene (6 bases). The germline gives CDR1 SNHLY, CDR2 FYNNEI. The V end was cut by 6 bases, the J end by 2 bases, with 10 bases between. The CDR3 extends over 13 amino acids. CDR3 sequence (DNA): TGTGCCAGCAGGGCAGGGGAAAACTATGGCTACACCTTC. Its translation is CASRAGENYGYTF. The entire variable domain, with the rest obtained from reference TRBV2 and TRBJ1-2, is as follows: EPEVTQTPSHQVTQMGQEVILRCVPISNHLYFYWYRQILGQKVEFLVSFYNNEISEKSEIFDDQFSVERPDGSNFTLKIRSTKLEDSAMYFCASRAGENYGYTFGSGTRLTVV.

The rearrangement uses TRBV18 and TRBJ2-2; D gene unclear. The CDR3 covers 15 residues. The germline V gene has CDR1 KGHSH and CDR2 LQKENI. V shed 0 bases and J shed 5 bases, with 10 bases lying between them. CDR3 DNA sequence: TGTGCCAGCTCACCACCCGGGTATCTAACCGGGGAGCTGTTTTTT. Residues: CASSPPGYLTGELFF.

This sequence joins TRBV2 and TRBJ2-7; 11 bases fit TRBD1. With 5 bases clipped from V and 5 bases from J, the junction kept 5 bases outside the gene matches. This CDR3 has 14 amino acids. Germline assignment: CDR1 SNHLY and CDR2 FYNNEI. The CDR3 sequence is CASSSDRGPHEQYF. In DNA form, the CDR3 reads TGTGCCAGCAGTTCGGACAGGGGGCCCCACGAGCAGTACTTC.

This clone occurred a few times. The chain joins TRBV30 to TRBJ2-7; D is perhaps TRBD1 (6 bases). Germline V gene lookup returns CDR1 GTSNPN and CDR2 SVGIG (reference sequence). V was pared by 0 bases and J by 6 bases, with 15 bases between. The CDR3 consists of 14 residues. The CDR3 DNA follows: TGTGCCTGGAGTGTAACAGGGTGGTCCGCCGAGCAGTACTTC. Its translation: CAWSVTGWSAEQYF.

This chain links TRBV6-5 with TRBJ1-2; 9 positions agree with TRBD1. CDR3 length: 14 residues. The V segment lost 2 bases and the J segment 8 bases; nucleotides outside the gene matches: 6. The germline V gene has CDR1 MNHEY and CDR2 SVGAGI. The CDR3 loop reads CASSYAGTGIGYTF. DNA for the CDR3: TGTGCCAGCAGTTACGCCGGGACAGGGATCGGCTACACCTTC.

The chain uses TRBV6-5 and TRBJ2-7, with 7 nucleotides matching TRBD1. Germline V CDR1 and CDR2: MNHEY, SVGAGI. The CDR3 covers 11 residues. The V and J ends lost 4 bases and 6 bases, in that order; junction bases with no gene match: 0. The CDR3 DNA follows: TGTGCCAGCAGTTCAGGGGGCGAGCAGTACTTC. Its protein is CASSSGGEQYF.

This chain connects TRBV25-1 to TRBJ1-2; 9 bases are shared with TRBD1. Per germline, CDR1 MGHDK and CDR2 SYGVNS. With V trimmed by 1 base and J by 3 bases, 3 bases remained unmatched. The CDR3 extends over 15 amino acids. The CDR3 here is CASSEWDREDYGYTF. For the CDR3, the DNA is TGTGCCAGCAGTGAATGGGACAGGGAGGACTATGGCTACACCTTC.

V usage is TRBV19 and J usage is TRBJ2-7; TRBD2 agrees at 9 bases. V shed 3 bases, J shed 5 bases, and the junction held 8 bases outside the gene matches. The CDR3 contains 15 residues. Germline CDR1 and CDR2: LNHDA and SQIVND (reference sequence). The CDR3 DNA follows: TGTGCCAGTAGTATCCTTAGCGGGAGCATGAACGAGCAGTACTTC. As protein: CASSILSGSMNEQYF.

This chain links TRBV2 with TRBJ2-5, with 7 bases identical to TRBD2. The CDR3 covers 13 residues. The junction had 1 base not matched to a gene; V was cut back by 6 bases and J by 0 bases. Germline V gene sequence: CDR1 SNHLY, CDR2 FYNNEI. The CDR3, as DNA: TGTGCCAGCAGGGGAGGGTACCAAGAGACCCAGTACTTC. As protein: CASRGGYQETQYF.

This sequence joins TRBV28 and TRBJ2-1, with 13 bases that match TRBD2. Germline V lookup: CDR1 MDHEN, CDR2 SYDVKM. The junction had 9 bases not matched to a gene; V was cut back by 2 bases and J by 2 bases. CDR3 size: 19 residues. CDR3 nucleotide sequence: TGTGCCAGCAGTTTACCTTTGGGACTAGCGGGGTGGACCTACAATGAGCAGTTCTTC. It specifies CASSLPLGLAGWTYNEQFF.

With regard to this clone: Other DNA sequences of this sample code for an identical CDR3. The chain has TRBV28 and TRBJ2-7; perhaps TRBD2 as D (5 bases). Between the trimmed V and J ends, which lost 2 bases and 4 bases, there was a span of 6 bases. The CDR3 loop spans 12 amino acids. CDR1 and CDR2 from the germline V gene are MDHEN and SYDVKM. The CDR3 DNA is TGTGCCAGCAGTTTAGGAGGTTACGAGCAGTACTTC. Residues: CASSLGGYEQYF.

The chain recombines TRBV9 with TRBJ2-3, with D uncertain. Germline lookup yields CDR1 SGDLS and CDR2 YYNGEE. This CDR3 has 11 residues. The V end was cut by 3 bases, the J end by 6 bases, with 5 bases between. The CDR3 sequence is CASSGGDTQYF. As DNA, the CDR3 is TGTGCCAGCAGCGGTGGGGATACGCAGTATTTT.

CDR3 nucleotides: TGTGCCAGCAGCTGGATTCACCCGACGACAGGTCACACCTCTCATGGCTACACCTTC. It codes for CASSWIHPTTGHTSHGYTF. This chain connects TRBV6-6 to TRBJ1-2; weak D call: TRBD1 (6 bases). Germline V gene data show CDR1 as MNHNY and CDR2 as SVGAGI (reference sequence). Trimming left V 6 bases short and J 6 bases short, with 32 bases between. The CDR3 length is 19 residues.

This clone was detected a few times. CDR3 DNA: TGTGCCAGCAGCCCTAGCGGGGGATACTACGAGCAGTACTTC. Protein sequence: CASSPSGGYYEQYF. The chain uses TRBV7-9 and TRBJ2-7; 10 bases agree with TRBD2. The CDR3 contains 14 residues. The V segment lost 5 bases and the J segment 3 bases; nucleotides outside the gene matches: 4. Germline loops: CDR1 SEHNR, CDR2 FQNEAQ (reference sequence).